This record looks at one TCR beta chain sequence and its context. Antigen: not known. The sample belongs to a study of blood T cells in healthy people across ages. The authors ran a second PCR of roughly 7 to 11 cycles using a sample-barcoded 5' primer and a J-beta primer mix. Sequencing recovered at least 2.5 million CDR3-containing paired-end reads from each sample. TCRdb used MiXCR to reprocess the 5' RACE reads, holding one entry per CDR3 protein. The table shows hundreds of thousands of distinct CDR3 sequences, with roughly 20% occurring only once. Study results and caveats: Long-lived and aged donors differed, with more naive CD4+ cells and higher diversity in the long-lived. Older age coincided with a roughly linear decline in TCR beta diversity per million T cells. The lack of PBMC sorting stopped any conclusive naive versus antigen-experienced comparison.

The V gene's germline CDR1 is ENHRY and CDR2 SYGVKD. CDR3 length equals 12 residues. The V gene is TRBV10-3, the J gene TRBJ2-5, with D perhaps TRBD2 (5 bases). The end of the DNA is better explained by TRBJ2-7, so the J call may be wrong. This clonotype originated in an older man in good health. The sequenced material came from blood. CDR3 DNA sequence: TGTGCCATCAGTGACGGGGTCTACGAGCAGTACTTC. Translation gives CAISDGVYEQYF.